The rows below give T cell receptor beta chains drawn from one sample of a study of blood T cells in healthy people across ages. TCRdb used MiXCR to reprocess the 5' RACE reads, holding one entry per CDR3 protein. Seen here are over 700,000 distinct CDR3 sequences, 40% to 65% observed once, and the top ten hold around 41%. Sequencing was carried out using blood. These receptors were obtained from an elderly man in good health. The CDR3 runs from the conserved cysteine through the conserved F or W. The D gene is left open where the match is weak. Size is omitted from some rows. Given values are once, few, many or a class for expanded clones.

J: TRBJ1-2; D: NA; V: TRBV12-3/TRBV12-4; size: NA; CDR3: CASLVDSYSGYTF; DNA: TGTGCCAGCCTGGTGGACAGTTACAGTGGCTACACCTTC
J: TRBJ2-1; D: TRBD2; V: TRBV29-1; size: NA; CDR3: CSVEDTLRTSNEQFF; DNA: TGCAGCGTTGAAGATACCCTCCGGACTAGTAATGAGCAGTTCTTC
J: TRBJ2-7; D: TRBD2; V: TRBV27; size: NA; CDR3: CASSPSWAGVRYEQYF; DNA: TGTGCCAGCAGTCCCTCATGGGCGGGAGTAAGGTACGAGCAGTACTTC
J: TRBJ2-7; D: NA; V: TRBV6-5; size: few; CDR3: CATSRVSSYEQYF; DNA: TGTGCCACCTCTCGCGTTTCCTCCTACGAGCAGTACTTC
J: TRBJ2-1; D: NA; V: TRBV24-1; size: NA; CDR3: CATSAPGRPEQFF; DNA: TGTGCCACCAGTGCCCCGGGGAGGCCTGAGCAGTTCTTC
J: TRBJ2-6; D: TRBD1; V: TRBV7-2; size: NA; CDR3: CASSLGTESSGANVLTF; DNA: TGTGCCAGCAGCTTGGGGACAGAGAGCTCTGGGGCCAACGTCCTGACTTTC
J: TRBJ2-3; D: TRBD1; V: TRBV3-1; size: few; CDR3: CASSQGGTGNRYAYF; DNA: TGTGCCAGCAGCCAAGGCGGGACAGGGAACAGATACGCGTATTTT
J: TRBJ2-4; D: TRBD1; V: TRBV10-3; size: NA; CDR3: CAISETPGTGANIRYF; DNA: TGTGCCATCAGTGAGACACCCGGGACAGGTGCCAACATTCGGTACTTC
J: TRBJ2-1; D: TRBD2; V: TRBV9; size: few; CDR3: CASSVMSSGNEQFF; DNA: TGTGCCAGCAGCGTAATGAGTAGCGGGAATGAGCAGTTCTTC
J: TRBJ2-7; D: NA; V: TRBV20-1; size: NA; CDR3: CSAGEPEQYF; DNA: TGCAGTGCAGGGGAGCCCGAGCAGTACTTC
J: TRBJ1-2; D: TRBD1; V: TRBV5-1; size: NA; CDR3: CASSFTGAGGDGYTF; DNA: TGCGCCAGCAGCTTTACCGGGGCAGGGGGCGATGGCTACACCTTC
J: TRBJ1-1; D: TRBD1; V: TRBV29-1; size: NA; CDR3: CSGGRQGAEAFF; DNA: TGCAGCGGGGGGCGACAGGGGGCTGAAGCTTTCTTT
J: TRBJ2-6; D: NA; V: TRBV7-9; size: NA; CDR3: CASSSVALGSGANVLTF; DNA: TGTGCCAGCAGCTCCGTGGCACTAGGCTCTGGGGCCAACGTCCTGACTTTC
J: TRBJ2-6; D: NA; V: TRBV29-1; size: once; CDR3: CSVPGSGADVLTF; DNA: TGCAGCGTGCCAGGGTCAGGGGCCGACGTCCTGACTTTC
J: TRBJ1-4; D: TRBD1; V: TRBV20-1; size: NA; CDR3: CSARQGADEKLFF; DNA: TGCAGTGCGCGACAGGGGGCGGATGAAAAACTGTTTTTT
J: TRBJ2-5; D: NA; V: TRBV28; size: NA; CDR3: CASSSPRRGETQYF; DNA: TGTGCCAGCAGTTCCCCACGTCGTGGGGAGACCCAGTACTTC
J: TRBJ1-5; D: TRBD1; V: TRBV28; size: NA; CDR3: CASTEQGKGNQPQHF; DNA: TGTGCCAGCACTGAACAGGGGAAGGGCAATCAGCCCCAGCATTTT
J: TRBJ2-1; D: TRBD2; V: TRBV20-1; size: once; CDR3: CSARKAGVTEDEQFF; DNA: TGCAGTGCTAGAAAAGCGGGAGTAACTGAGGATGAGCAGTTCTTC
J: TRBJ2-7; D: NA; V: TRBV10-3; size: few; CDR3: CAISESYRDQGQYF; DNA: TGTGCCATCAGTGAGTCGTATCGGGACCAGGGGCAGTACTTC
J: TRBJ2-6; D: NA; V: TRBV10-3; size: NA; CDR3: CAITDSSGANVLTF; DNA: TGTGCCATCACCGACAGCTCTGGGGCCAACGTCCTGACTTTC
J: TRBJ1-2; D: NA; V: TRBV20-1; size: NA; CDR3: CSTRPPTGRDGYTF; DNA: TGCAGCACAAGGCCCCCGACAGGTCGGGATGGCTACACCTTC
J: TRBJ1-6; D: NA; V: TRBV12-3/TRBV12-4; size: NA; CDR3: CASKNKHNSPLHF; DNA: TGTGCCAGCAAGAACAAGCATAATTCACCCCTCCACTTT
J: TRBJ2-5; D: TRBD1; V: TRBV10-3; size: NA; CDR3: CAISDGQGALGETQYF; DNA: TGTGCCATCAGTGACGGACAGGGGGCTCTTGGAGAGACCCAGTACTTC
J: TRBJ1-6; D: NA; V: TRBV7-8; size: many; CDR3: CASSLDPGQESSYNSPLHF; DNA: TGTGCCAGCAGCTTAGACCCTGGTCAGGAGAGCTCCTATAATTCACCCCTCCACTTT
J: TRBJ2-5; D: NA; V: TRBV29-1; size: NA; CDR3: CSVQRDEQYF; DNA: TGCAGCGTCCAAAGGGATGAGCAGTACTTC
J: TRBJ2-7; D: TRBD2; V: TRBV7-6; size: NA; CDR3: CASTPGLVSSEQYF; DNA: TGTGCCAGCACTCCGGGACTAGTTTCCTCCGAGCAGTACTTC
J: TRBJ2-4; D: TRBD2; V: TRBV12-3/TRBV12-4; size: NA; CDR3: CASSLGGNYERYF; DNA: TGTGCCAGCAGTCTGGGGGGGAACTACGAGCGGTACTTC
J: TRBJ2-5; D: TRBD2; V: TRBV28; size: NA; CDR3: CASSFFLSRGVHNRQETQYF; DNA: TGTGCCAGCAGTTTTTTCCTGAGTCGGGGGGTCCATAACCGCCAAGAGACCCAGTACTTC
J: TRBJ2-1; D: NA; V: TRBV27; size: NA; CDR3: CASSPGTEIYNEQFF; DNA: TGTGCCAGCTCACCCGGGACGGAGATCTACAATGAGCAGTTCTTC
J: TRBJ1-6; D: NA; V: TRBV2; size: NA; CDR3: CASSGTFRTALHF; DNA: TGTGCCAGCAGTGGGACCTTCCGTACGGCTCTCCACTTT
J: TRBJ2-3; D: TRBD2; V: TRBV5-1; size: NA; CDR3: CASSLGSAGGFADTQYF; DNA: TGCGCCAGCAGTCTGGGGTCGGCGGGAGGGTTCGCAGATACGCAGTATTTT
J: TRBJ2-1; D: NA; V: TRBV10-3; size: few; CDR3: CAISILDNEQFF; DNA: TGTGCCATCAGCATTTTAGATAATGAGCAGTTCTTC
J: TRBJ2-7; D: NA; V: TRBV5-1; size: few; CDR3: CASSLDGQPYEQYF; DNA: TGCGCCAGCAGCTTGGATGGACAACCGTACGAGCAGTACTTC
J: TRBJ2-5; D: NA; V: TRBV2; size: NA; CDR3: CASSDSELETQYF; DNA: TGTGCCAGCAGTGACTCGGAACTGGAGACCCAGTACTTC
J: TRBJ2-1; D: NA; V: TRBV7-9; size: NA; CDR3: CASSLRGESYNEQFF; DNA: TGTGCCAGCAGCTTAAGGGGAGAGTCCTACAATGAGCAGTTCTTC
J: TRBJ2-3; D: TRBD2; V: TRBV29-1; size: NA; CDR3: CSVDNAGGTDTQYF; DNA: TGCAGCGTTGATAACGCGGGAGGTACAGATACGCAGTATTTT
J: TRBJ2-5; D: TRBD2; V: TRBV7-2; size: NA; CDR3: CASSLLLAVTQETQYF; DNA: TGTGCCAGCAGCTTACTTCTAGCGGTCACTCAAGAGACCCAGTACTTC
J: TRBJ2-7; D: TRBD2; V: TRBV15; size: NA; CDR3: CATSREGLAENSYEQYF; DNA: TGTGCCACCAGCAGGGAAGGACTAGCGGAAAATTCCTACGAGCAGTACTTC
J: TRBJ1-2; D: NA; V: TRBV14; size: NA; CDR3: CAGSQVMGGHGYTF; DNA: TGTGCCGGCAGCCAAGTGATGGGAGGGCATGGCTACACCTTC
J: TRBJ2-7; D: NA; V: TRBV28; size: few; CDR3: CASEATGKGYEQYF; DNA: TGTGCCAGCGAAGCCACAGGGAAGGGGTACGAGCAGTACTTC
J: TRBJ1-4; D: NA; V: TRBV5-5; size: NA; CDR3: CASRWDNLAEKLFF; DNA: TGTGCCAGCCGCTGGGACAACCTTGCAGAAAAACTGTTTTTT
J: TRBJ2-1; D: TRBD2; V: TRBV12-3/TRBV12-4; size: few; CDR3: CASSPLRLAGGENEQFF; DNA: TGTGCCAGCAGCCCGCTGAGACTAGCGGGAGGGGAGAATGAGCAGTTCTTC
J: TRBJ2-1; D: TRBD2; V: TRBV5-1; size: NA; CDR3: CASSLLVRTLAGGIGEQFF; DNA: TGCGCCAGCAGCTTGCTTGTGCGGACACTAGCGGGAGGGATAGGAGAGCAGTTCTTC
J: TRBJ2-7; D: TRBD2; V: TRBV29-1; size: few; CDR3: CSARGLSDEQYF; DNA: TGCAGCGCGAGGGGACTATCCGACGAGCAGTACTTC
J: TRBJ1-5; D: TRBD1; V: TRBV24-1; size: NA; CDR3: CAPTGGNAIAGPQHF; DNA: TGTGCCCCCACAGGGGGGAACGCAATCGCCGGGCCCCAGCATTTT
J: TRBJ1-1; D: NA; V: TRBV20-1; size: few; CDR3: CSATVVRADTEAFF; DNA: TGCAGTGCTACCGTAGTGAGGGCGGACACTGAAGCTTTCTTT
J: TRBJ2-4; D: TRBD2; V: TRBV30; size: NA; CDR3: CAWSVGTSGSGNIQYF; DNA: TGTGCCTGGAGTGTAGGGACTAGCGGGAGTGGAAACATTCAGTACTTC
J: TRBJ2-5; D: NA; V: TRBV6-1; size: once; CDR3: CASSDLAKGIQTQYF; DNA: TGTGCCAGCAGTGATCTGGCCAAGGGAATACAGACCCAGTACTTC
J: TRBJ2-5; D: NA; V: TRBV11-2; size: once; CDR3: CASSLAELGETQYF; DNA: TGTGCCAGCAGCTTAGCCGAACTGGGAGAGACCCAGTACTTC
J: TRBJ2-7; D: TRBD1; V: TRBV27; size: NA; CDR3: CASSFDRGLSSYEQYF; DNA: TGTGCCAGCAGTTTCGACAGGGGGCTCTCCTCCTACGAGCAGTACTTC
J: TRBJ2-7; D: NA; V: TRBV5-5; size: NA; CDR3: CASSAGPGYEQYF; DNA: TGTGCCAGCAGTGCGGGGCCAGGCTACGAGCAGTACTTC
J: TRBJ2-3; D: TRBD2; V: TRBV9; size: few; CDR3: CASSVGGGASTDTQYF; DNA: TGTGCCAGCAGCGTAGGCGGGGGGGCCAGCACAGATACGCAGTATTTT
J: TRBJ2-1; D: TRBD2; V: TRBV29-1; size: NA; CDR3: CSVEPTTGRELFF; DNA: TGCAGCGTTGAACCCACTACCGGGAGGGAGCTGTTCTTC
J: TRBJ2-5; D: NA; V: TRBV6-9; size: NA; CDR3: CASRMTRYQETQYF; DNA: TGTGCCAGCAGAATGACTCGATACCAAGAGACCCAGTACTTC
J: TRBJ2-5; D: NA; V: TRBV12-3/TRBV12-4; size: NA; CDR3: CASRGRAGQETQYF; DNA: TGTGCCAGCAGAGGCCGGGCCGGCCAAGAGACCCAGTACTTC
J: TRBJ1-1; D: NA; V: TRBV18; size: NA; CDR3: CASSLGHENTEAFF; DNA: TGTGCCAGCTCACTCGGACACGAGAACACTGAAGCTTTCTTT
J: TRBJ2-1; D: NA; V: TRBV7-9; size: NA; CDR3: CASSKGDEQFF; DNA: TGTGCCAGCAGCAAGGGGGATGAGCAGTTCTTC